This T cell receptor (beta chain) was retrieved from a study of siplizumab effects on memory and regulatory T cells. Donor pairs, a few in total, had unstimulated naive, memory, effector memory and TEMRA subsets sequenced. Using immunoSEQ multiplex PCR, the repertoire was profiled, and TCRdb retains in-frame clones only, with some absent. The data show about 50,000 clones, with roughly 90% seen just once and roughly 0.3% held by the top ten. Overall study results and limits: A small minority of alloreactive clones were mapped to unstimulated subsets. Apparently more diverse than memory cells, naive T cells also seemed major alloresponse contributors.

V gave up 0 bases and J gave up 4 bases, with 11 bases separating them. The CDR3 is 16 residues long. The germline gives CDR1 SGDLS, CDR2 YYNGEE. A word on this clone: The antigen is unknown.

The clonotype originates from a human donor in good health. The rearrangement joins TRBV9 to TRBJ2-6; D is undetermined. The sequenced material came from naive CD8+ T cells sorted from blood. The CDR3 here is CASSVGRASGANVLTF. CDR3 sequence (DNA): TGTGCCAGCAGCGTAGGACGGGCGTCCGGGGCCAACGTCCTGACTTTC.